These 26 T cell receptor beta chains share one sample of origin, sequenced in a study of OX40 agonist ivuxolimab in advanced cancers. The table came from immunoSEQ multiplex PCR; TCRdb's copy has only in-frame clones and leaves some out. The data hold about 42,000 clones, with 90% observed a single time. Sequenced here: CD4+ or CD8+ T cells sorted from blood, sampled in a trial of the OX40 agonist ivuxolimab. These receptors were obtained from an adult with an advanced solid tumor such as melanoma, head and neck, liver or kidney cancer.

This chain connects TRBV7-2 to TRBJ2-1, with D unclear. The CDR3 consists of 11 residues. Trimming stripped 5 bases from V and 7 bases from J, with 6 bases between. The V gene's germline CDR1 is SGHTA and CDR2 FQGNSA. CDR3 protein: CASSPFNEQFF. The CDR3 region has the DNA TGTGCCAGCAGCCCTTTTAATGAGCAGTTCTTC.

The chain links TRBV5-1 to TRBJ1-2; possibly TRBD1 for D (5 bases). The CDR3 runs to 14 residues. V lost 0 bases and J 3 bases, leaving 9 bases between the germline ends. Per the germline V gene, CDR1 is SGHRS and CDR2 is YFSETQ. The CDR3 bases are TGCGCCAGCAGCTTGGCCGGGGGGGACTATGGCTACACCTTC. Translated, it gives CASSLAGGDYGYTF.

The gene calls are TRBV6-6 and TRBJ1-6, with 9 bases fitting TRBD1. There are 14 residues in the CDR3. Germline lookup yields CDR1 MNHNY and CDR2 SVGAGI (reference sequence). J lost 9 bases, V lost 7 bases, and 7 bases had no gene match. CDR3 sequence reads: CASTPGQGISPLHF. The CDR3 DNA is TGTGCCAGCACCCCGGGACAGGGTATTTCACCCCTCCACTTT.

The genes are TRBV7-9 and TRBJ2-7; D uncertain. The CDR3 extends over 14 amino acids. The germline V gene encodes CDR1 SEHNR and CDR2 FQNEAQ (reference sequence). V lost 5 bases, J lost 5 bases, and 16 bases lay in between. CDR3: CASSAPPGHHEQYF. The CDR3, as DNA: TGTGCCAGCAGCGCCCCCCCCGGGCACCACGAGCAGTACTTC.

The J gene is TRBJ1-1, the V gene TRBV23-1; TRBD1 is a possible D gene (6 bases). TRBV23-1 belongs to the ORF category, with a function that is uncertain. V was pared by 0 bases and J by 4 bases, with 24 bases between. This CDR3 has 19 amino acids. The CDR3 region is CASSQSSAGDTGGCTEAFF. The CDR3 DNA sequence: TGCGCCAGCAGTCAATCATCAGCAGGGGATACTGGAGGGTGCACTGAAGCTTTCTTT.

This clone was found once. This sequence joins TRBV6-1 and TRBJ2-7; 8 bases are a match to TRBD1. The V gene's germline CDR1 is MNHNS and CDR2 SASEGT. The CDR3 covers 13 residues. V lost 6 bases to trimming and J lost 5 bases; unmatched junction nucleotides: 6. CDR3 protein: CASRETGVNEQYF. DNA of the CDR3: TGTGCCAGCAGGGAGACAGGGGTAAACGAGCAGTACTTC.

The rearrangement links TRBV2 to TRBJ2-5; TRBD1 agrees at 9 bases. Germline V gene lookup returns CDR1 SNHLY and CDR2 FYNNEI. The CDR3 contains 14 residues. The V segment lost 3 bases and the J segment 6 bases; nucleotides outside the gene matches: 5. The CDR3 DNA reads TGTGCCAGCAGTGAGGGGACAGGGCTAAAGACCCAGTACTTC. Its translation is CASSEGTGLKTQYF.

V and J are TRBV28 and TRBJ1-1; D is uncertain. Germline CDR1 and CDR2: MDHEN and SYDVKM. Trimming took 5 bases from V and 6 from J, leaving 16 bases between them. This CDR3 is 14 amino acids long. The CDR3 sequence is CASSALFRFAEAFF. CDR3 bases: TGTGCCAGCAGTGCACTCTTCAGGTTTGCTGAAGCTTTCTTT. The whole variable domain, filled in from reference TRBV28 and TRBJ1-1, reads DVKVTQSSRYLVKRTGEKVFLECVQDMDHENMFWYRQDPGLGLRLIYFSYDVKMKEKGDIPEGYSVSREKKERFSLILESASTNQTSMYLCASSALFRFAEAFFGQGTRLTVV.

This chain joins TRBV5-1 and TRBJ2-3; 7 bases line up with TRBD2. This CDR3 comprises 15 residues. Germline-derived CDR1 and CDR2 are SGHRS and YFSETQ. Trimming removed 1 base from V and 6 bases from J; junction bases left unmatched: 8. In DNA form, the CDR3 reads TGCGCCAGCAGCTTGCGAGCGGGGTCCGGGGATACGCAGTATTTT. It yields the protein CASSLRAGSGDTQYF. The variable domain in full, with the rest retrieved from reference TRBV5-1 and TRBJ2-3, is KAGVTQTPRYLIKTRGQQVTLSCSPISGHRSVSWYQQTPGQGLQFLFEYFSETQRNKGNFPGRFSGRQFSNSRSEMNVSTLELGDSALYLCASSLRAGSGDTQYFGPGTRLTVL.

The chain uses TRBV19 and TRBJ2-3, with a possible D match to TRBD1 (5 bases). The CDR3 has 16 residues. The germline V and J ends were trimmed by 3 bases and 4 bases, with 17 bases remaining between them. CDR1 is LNHDA, CDR2 SQIVND, per germline (reference sequence). The CDR3, as DNA: TGTGCCAGTAGTATGACAGCAGCCCGAAGGGCAGATACGCAGTATTTT. Encoded protein: CASSMTAARRADTQYF. The complete variable domain, with remaining parts taken from reference TRBV19 and TRBJ2-3, reads DGGITQSPKYLFRKEGQNVTLSCEQNLNHDAMYWYRQDPGQGLRLIYYSQIVNDFQKGDIAEGYSVSREKKESFPLTVTSAQKNPTAFYLCASSMTAARRADTQYFGPGTRLTVL.

The CDR3 region has the DNA TGTGCCAGCAGCTTAGCGCTGTCCTACGAGCAGTACTTC. It translates to CASSLALSYEQYF. The rearrangement joins TRBV7-2 to TRBJ2-7; D remains ambiguous. With 0 bases removed from V and 1 base from J, the gap between germline ends came to 4 bases. The germline CDR1 and CDR2 sequences are SGHTA and FQGNSA. The CDR3 has 13 amino acids.

In nucleotides, the CDR3 is TGTGCCAGCAGTTTCGGGACTGGGGGGGATCAGCCCCAGCATTTT. This codes for CASSFGTGGDQPQHF. V and J are TRBV27 and TRBJ1-5; maybe TRBD1 (5 bases). Germline V CDR1 and CDR2: MNHEY, SMNVEV (reference sequence). The CDR3 totals 15 residues. The V end was cut by 3 bases, the J end by 5 bases, with 14 bases between.

The chain employs TRBV19 and TRBJ2-5, with 8 bases identical to TRBD1. The junction had 4 bases not matched to a gene; V was cut back by 5 bases and J by 5 bases. This CDR3 is 13 amino acids long. Germline V gene lookup returns CDR1 LNHDA and CDR2 SQIVND (reference sequence). CDR3 amino acids: CASSDRGRETQYF. Written as DNA, the CDR3 is TGTGCCAGTAGTGACAGGGGTAGGGAGACCCAGTACTTC.

This chain connects TRBV28 to TRBJ2-7; a possible D gene is TRBD2 (6 bases). This CDR3 spans 16 amino acids. The V and J ends lost 0 bases and 3 bases respectively, with 15 bases between them. Germline V lookup: CDR1 MDHEN, CDR2 SYDVKM. The CDR3 sequence is CASSLWGGSGSYEQYF. As DNA, the CDR3 is TGTGCCAGCAGTTTATGGGGGGGAAGTGGTAGCTACGAGCAGTACTTC.

The chain recombines TRBV6-1 with TRBJ1-4; D unresolved. Germline-derived CDR1 and CDR2 are MNHNS and SASEGT. The V gene lost 0 bases and the J gene lost 4 bases, with 6 bases spanning the gap. The CDR3 is made up of 14 amino acids. CDR3 in amino acids: CASSEAGRNEKLFF. The CDR3 DNA reads TGTGCCAGCAGTGAAGCCGGGCGTAATGAAAAACTGTTTTTT.

The CDR3: CAISDGGANTGELFF. Here the CDR3 DNA reads TGTGCCATCAGTGATGGTGGCGCGAACACCGGGGAGCTGTTTTTT. This sequence joins TRBV10-3 and TRBJ2-2; no reliable D call. V gave up 3 bases and J gave up 0 bases, with 8 bases separating them. The CDR3 sequence is 15 residues long. In germline, CDR1 is ENHRY, CDR2 SYGVKD.

The CDR3 region is CASSGGQKNTGELFF. The CDR3 nucleotides read TGTGCCAGCAGCGGGGGACAAAAGAACACCGGGGAGCTGTTTTTT. The rearrangement uses TRBV7-6 and TRBJ2-2; D might be TRBD1 (6 bases). Trimming left V 5 bases short and J 1 base short, with 11 bases between. This CDR3 spans 15 amino acids. Germline CDR1 is SGHVS and CDR2 is FNYEAQ. The variable domain in full, with the rest retrieved from reference TRBV7-6 and TRBJ2-2, is GAGVSQSPRYKVTKRGQDVALRCDPISGHVSLYWYRQALGQGPEFLTYFNYEAQQDKSGLPNDRFSAERPEGSISTLTIQRTEQRDSAMYRCASSGGQKNTGELFFGEGSRLTVL.

By share of the sample, this clone is medium-sized. The chain joins TRBV5-4 to TRBJ2-7; no clear D gene. This CDR3 is 13 amino acids long. Trimming removed 0 bases at V and 0 bases at J, with 4 bases between. CDR1 and CDR2 (germline): SGHNT, YYREEE (reference sequence). The CDR3 region has the DNA TGTGCCAGCAGCTTGGCCGTCTCCTACGAGCAGTACTTC. This gives the protein CASSLAVSYEQYF. The full variable domain, rest sourced from reference TRBV5-4 and TRBJ2-7, is ETGVTQSPTHLIKTRGQQVTLRCSSQSGHNTVSWYQQALGQGPQFIFQYYREEENGRGNFPPRFSGLQFPNYSSELNVNALELDDSALYLCASSLAVSYEQYFGPGTRLTVT.

J is TRBJ2-5 and V is TRBV7-2; TRBD2 matches 13 bases. CDR3 length: 15 residues. The germline CDR1 and CDR2 sequences are SGHTA and FQGNSA. J was trimmed by 4 bases and V by 8 bases; bases with no gene match: 7. The CDR3 nucleotides read TGTGCCAGCGGACATGGACTAGCGGGAGCAGAGACCCAGTACTTC. Residues: CASGHGLAGAETQYF.

This chain connects TRBV19 to TRBJ2-1, with D maybe TRBD2 (6 bases). Germline values: CDR1 LNHDA, CDR2 SQIVND (reference sequence). V was trimmed by 4 bases and J by 13 bases, leaving 14 bases between them. The CDR3 extends over 12 amino acids. CDR3 protein: CASSTPDYVQFF. In nucleotides, the CDR3 is TGTGCCAGTAGTACCCCGGACTACGTTCAGTTCTTC.

The chain employs TRBV30 and TRBJ1-2; 9 bases are a match to TRBD1. V trimming: 4 bases; J trimming: 0 bases; junction bases outside the gene matches: 6. The CDR3 is made up of 15 amino acids. Germline loops: CDR1 GTSNPN, CDR2 SVGIG (reference sequence). The CDR3, as DNA: TGTGCCTGGAACTTGGACAGGGGACCTAACTATGGCTACACCTTC. Translated, it gives CAWNLDRGPNYGYTF.

The V call is TRBV7-9, the J call TRBJ1-6; weak D call: TRBD1 (5 bases). The germline V and J ends were trimmed by 1 base and 7 bases, with 11 bases remaining between them. Looked up from germline, CDR1 is SEHNR and CDR2 is FQNEAQ (reference sequence). The CDR3 consists of 15 residues. The CDR3 DNA reads as TGTGCCAGCAGCTTAGAGAGGGGCAGCAATTCACCCCTCCACTTT. It specifies CASSLERGSNSPLHF.

This chain links TRBV6-5 with TRBJ1-3; D gene uncertain. Trimming removed 4 bases from V and 6 bases from J, with 4 bases in between. This CDR3 has 11 residues. Looked up from germline, CDR1 is MNHEY and CDR2 is SVGAGI. The CDR3 protein is CASSFANTIYF. CDR3 bases: TGTGCCAGCAGTTTTGCAAACACCATATATTTT.

This clone was seen just once. The V call is TRBV28, the J call TRBJ1-3; D remains unclear. The CDR3 length is 13 residues. Germline-derived CDR1 and CDR2 are MDHEN and SYDVKM. Trimming removed 6 bases from V and 2 bases from J, with 8 bases in between. CDR3 residues: CASSWLAGNTIYF. The CDR3 nucleotides read TGTGCCAGCAGCTGGTTGGCTGGAAACACCATATATTTT.

In nucleotides, the CDR3 is TGTGCCAGCAGTTTATGGGGACTAGCGGGAGGGCCCGGGGAGCTGTTTTTT. Its protein product is CASSLWGLAGGPGELFF. V gene TRBV28 combines with J gene TRBJ2-2, with 16 bases fitting TRBD2. Trimming cost V 0 bases and J 6 bases; bases outside gene matches: 1. The CDR3 extends over 17 amino acids. Germline V gene data show CDR1 as MDHEN and CDR2 as SYDVKM.

This clone was seen only once. V usage is TRBV7-3 and J usage is TRBJ1-2; TRBD1 matches at 7 bases. The germline CDR1 and CDR2 sequences are SGHTA and FQGTGA. This CDR3 is built from 13 residues. Trimming cost V 5 bases and J 8 bases; bases outside gene matches: 8. The CDR3 DNA reads TGTGCCAGCAGCCGCAACACAGGGGAAGGCTACACCTTC. This sequence encodes CASSRNTGEGYTF.